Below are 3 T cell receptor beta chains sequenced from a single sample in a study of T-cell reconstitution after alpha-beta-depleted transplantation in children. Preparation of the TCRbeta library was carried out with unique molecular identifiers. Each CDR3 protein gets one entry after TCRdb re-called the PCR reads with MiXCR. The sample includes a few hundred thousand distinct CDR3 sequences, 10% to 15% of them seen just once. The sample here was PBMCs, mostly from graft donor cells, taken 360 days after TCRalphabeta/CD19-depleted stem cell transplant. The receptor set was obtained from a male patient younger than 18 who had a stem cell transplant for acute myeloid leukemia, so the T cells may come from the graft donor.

The CDR3 DNA is TGTGCCAGCAGCAAAGTGCAGGCCCGTGAAGCTTTCTTT. This gives the protein CASSKVQAREAFF. The gene calls are TRBV21-1 and TRBJ1-1. TRBV21-1 is a known pseudogene. The CDR3 runs to 13 residues.

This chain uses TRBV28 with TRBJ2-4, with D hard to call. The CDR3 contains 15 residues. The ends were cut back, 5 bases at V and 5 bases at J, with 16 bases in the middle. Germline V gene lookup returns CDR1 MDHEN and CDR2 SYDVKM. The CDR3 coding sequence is TGTGCCAGCAGTCTCCGGGCCTCTGGGCAAAACATTCAGTACTTC. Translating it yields CASSLRASGQNIQYF.

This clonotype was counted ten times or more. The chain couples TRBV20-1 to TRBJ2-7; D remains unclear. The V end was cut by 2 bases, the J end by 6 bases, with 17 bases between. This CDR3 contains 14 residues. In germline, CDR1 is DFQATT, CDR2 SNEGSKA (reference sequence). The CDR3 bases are TGCAGTGCTAGAATTAGGCTCCCCCAAGGCGAGCAGTACTTC. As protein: CSARIRLPQGEQYF.